This TCR beta chain was sequenced in a study of blood T cell repertoires in COVID-19. Using immunoSEQ multiplex PCR, the repertoire was profiled, and TCRdb retains in-frame clones only, with some absent. The sample lists about 170,000 clones, just over 90% occurring once. The junction had 6 bases not matched to a gene; V was cut back by 2 bases and J by 7 bases. The germline V gene has CDR1 ENHRY and CDR2 SYGVKD. The CDR3 contains 15 residues. The chain has TRBV10-3 and TRBJ2-1; TRBD2 aligns across 9 bases. This clonotype was sampled from a man between 18 and 35 years old with COVID-19, enrolled during active disease. The specimen sequenced was peripheral blood. The CDR3 spells CAISEIGLAYNEQFF. The CDR3 DNA reads as TGTGCCATCAGTGAGATAGGACTAGCGTATAATGAGCAGTTCTTC.